These 5 T cell receptor beta chains came from one sample sequenced in a study of cytomegalovirus exposure and HLA in healthy donors. Libraries were prepared by immunoSEQ multiplex PCR; TCRdb keeps only in-frame clonotypes and omits some of them. The sample has some 80,000 clones, 85% to 95% seen once. Sequenced: PBMCs. The receptors come from a woman aged 18-35 years in good health and CMV-seronegative.

J is TRBJ2-1 and V is TRBV10-3; 7 bases line up with TRBD2. CDR1 is ENHRY, CDR2 SYGVKD, per germline. The CDR3 is made up of 17 amino acids. The ends lost 0 bases at V and 2 bases at J; junction bases unmatched: 7. The CDR3 DNA reads TGTGCCATCAGTGAGTCGAGTCGGGGAGGGGCCTACAATGAGCAGTTCTTC. Translation gives CAISESSRGGAYNEQFF.

The V gene is TRBV19, the J gene TRBJ2-7; 7 bases are a match to TRBD1. This CDR3 is built from 14 residues. Germline V gene lookup returns CDR1 LNHDA and CDR2 SQIVND (reference sequence). The junction had 8 bases not matched to a gene; V was cut back by 5 bases and J by 4 bases. CDR3 coding DNA: TGTGCCAGTAGTCTTCAGCCGGGACAGTACGAGCAGTACTTC. Amino acids: CASSLQPGQYEQYF.

The V gene is TRBV9, the J gene TRBJ2-7; 7 nucleotides match TRBD1. The CDR3 is 13 amino acids. Germline CDR1 reads SGDLS; CDR2 reads YYNGEE. Trimming cost V 3 bases and J 3 bases; bases outside gene matches: 3. The CDR3 is CASSDAGGYEQYF. DNA of the CDR3: TGTGCCAGCAGCGATGCAGGGGGCTACGAGCAGTACTTC.

This clone is a singleton in its sample. This chain joins TRBV5-1 and TRBJ1-6; 9 bases fit TRBD1. Trimming cost V 0 bases and J 2 bases; bases outside gene matches: 6. This CDR3 has 18 amino acids. Per the germline V gene, CDR1 is SGHRS and CDR2 is YFSETQ. CDR3 sequence reads: CASSLAGQGFAYNSPLHF. The CDR3 bases are TGCGCCAGCAGCTTGGCCGGACAGGGGTTTGCCTATAATTCACCCCTCCACTTT.

The V call is TRBV28, the J call TRBJ2-2; D is unclear. Trimming cost V 1 base and J 4 bases, with 4 bases left between them. The CDR3 runs to 13 residues. Germline V gene data show CDR1 as MDHEN and CDR2 as SYDVKM. The CDR3 nucleotides are TGTGCCAGCAGTTTATCGGGCACCGGGGAGCTGTTTTTT. As protein: CASSLSGTGELFF.